This TCR beta chain came from a study of tumor and adjacent non-tumor tissue in lung cancer. Whole-study context: Stage I to III disease affected 10 men and 5 women aged roughly 31 to 80. Some 4.2 million productive TCRbeta reads were obtained per sample on average.

RNA was extracted from bulk tissue without any cell sorting. Distant lung tissue was collected more than 3 cm away from the tumor edge. As concerns this clonotype: Its specificity is not known. Given the absence of the conserved phenylalanine or tryptophan at the CDR3 end, a read error is likely.

Study-level points and caveats: Tumor repertoires had a smaller top 100 clone share than normal lung. Significantly higher TCR diversity was found in tumor than normal lung.

TCRbeta libraries were built with three rounds of nested PCR, modified from ARM-PCR. TCRdb recomputed calls from the multiplex PCR reads with MiXCR, one row per CDR3 protein. The sample lists about 60,000 distinct CDR3 sequences; about 56% were seen once. The CDR3 consists of 14 residues. Trimming cost V 5 bases and J 10 bases; bases outside gene matches: 10. The V gene's germline CDR1 is SGHAT and CDR2 FQDESV (reference sequence). The TCR originated in a man between 65 and 85 years old with non-small cell lung cancer. The sample was distant non-tumor lung tissue. The chain has TRBV11-1 and TRBJ2-1, with TRBD1 identical over 8 bases. In DNA, the CDR3 is TGTGCCAGCAGCCCCCGGACAGGGACGGACGAGCAGTTCTTA. Translation gives CASSPRTGTDEQFL.